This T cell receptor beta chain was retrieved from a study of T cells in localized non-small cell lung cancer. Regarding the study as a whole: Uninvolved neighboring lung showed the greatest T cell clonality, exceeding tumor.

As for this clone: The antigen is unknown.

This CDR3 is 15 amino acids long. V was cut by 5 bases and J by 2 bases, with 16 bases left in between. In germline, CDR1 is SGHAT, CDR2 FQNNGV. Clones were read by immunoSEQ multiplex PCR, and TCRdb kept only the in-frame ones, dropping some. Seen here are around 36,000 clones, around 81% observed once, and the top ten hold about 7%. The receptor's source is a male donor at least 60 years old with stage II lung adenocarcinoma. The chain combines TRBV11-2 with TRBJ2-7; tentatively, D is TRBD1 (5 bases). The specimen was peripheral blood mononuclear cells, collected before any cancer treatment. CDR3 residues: CASSPPRGPTYEQYF. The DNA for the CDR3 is TGTGCCAGCAGCCCCCCTAGGGGCCCCACCTACGAGCAGTACTTC.